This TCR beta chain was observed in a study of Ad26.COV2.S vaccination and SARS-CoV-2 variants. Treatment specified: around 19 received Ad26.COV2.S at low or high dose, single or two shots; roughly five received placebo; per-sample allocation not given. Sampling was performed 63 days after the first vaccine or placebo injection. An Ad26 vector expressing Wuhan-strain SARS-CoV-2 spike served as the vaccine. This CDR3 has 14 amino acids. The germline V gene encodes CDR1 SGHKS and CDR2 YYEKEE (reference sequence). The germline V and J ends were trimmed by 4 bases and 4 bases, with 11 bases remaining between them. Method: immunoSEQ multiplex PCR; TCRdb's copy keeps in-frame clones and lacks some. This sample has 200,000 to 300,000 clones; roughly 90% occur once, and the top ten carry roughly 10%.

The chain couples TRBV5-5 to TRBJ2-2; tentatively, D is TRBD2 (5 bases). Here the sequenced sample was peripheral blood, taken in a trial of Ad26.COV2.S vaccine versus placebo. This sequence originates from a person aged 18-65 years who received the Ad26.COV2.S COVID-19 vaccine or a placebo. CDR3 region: CASSVGAGTGELFF. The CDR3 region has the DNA TGTGCCAGCAGCGTTGGTGCGGGCACCGGGGAGCTGTTTTTT.